This T cell receptor beta chain was sequenced during a study of T cell repertoires in cytomegalovirus infection (dated by TCRdb to between 2017 and 2020). Background for the entire study: Donor HLA type was relevant to the analysis, because carriage of CMV infection together with the matching HLA type was indicated by public TCR beta signatures. Overall study outcomes, separate from this receptor: In both this cohort and an independent roughly 350-donor cohort, the cumulative frequency of public TCR beta family members distinguished carriers of CMV infection plus the relevant HLA type. The ex vivo response was dominated by HLA-C-restricted CMV-specific TCR beta clonotypes, and the single most frequent clonotype in two of eight donors was supplied by these HLA-C-restricted clonotypes.

This clonotype has only a few counts. This receptor's antigen is unknown. No base quality values were provided; no much bigger clone lies one nucleotide off. In the germline V gene, CDR1 corresponds to SGHTS and CDR2 to YDEGEE. Spanning cysteine to phenylalanine, the CDR3 consists of 17 amino acids. The kept DNA is CDR3 alone, 51 bases in frame from the first base. The germline ends are 18 bases apart after V is trimmed by 3 bases and J by 0 bases. These reads were obtained on an Illumina HiSeq 1500. TCRdb reprocessing: public reads trimmed at Q25 with fastp, clones called with MiXCR, in-frame beta chains kept. Entries that share a CDR3 protein sequence are merged under the most common genes and DNA. Counted in this sample were almost 500,000 distinct CDR3 sequences; roughly 10% of them appeared once. Of the sample, about 9.4% falls within the top ten clones.

This sequence uses TRBV5-8 and TRBJ1-2, and the D gene may be TRBD1, 5 bases matching. The sequenced sample was PBMCs. The TCR was taken from a human donor in good health (CMV status not recorded). Some clones in this sample may be carry-over from other donors' samples. The CDR3: CASSSGLSAIANYGYTF. The sequenced DNA is TGTGCCAGCAGCTCGGGGCTGAGTGCAATCGCTAACTATGGCTACACCTTC.